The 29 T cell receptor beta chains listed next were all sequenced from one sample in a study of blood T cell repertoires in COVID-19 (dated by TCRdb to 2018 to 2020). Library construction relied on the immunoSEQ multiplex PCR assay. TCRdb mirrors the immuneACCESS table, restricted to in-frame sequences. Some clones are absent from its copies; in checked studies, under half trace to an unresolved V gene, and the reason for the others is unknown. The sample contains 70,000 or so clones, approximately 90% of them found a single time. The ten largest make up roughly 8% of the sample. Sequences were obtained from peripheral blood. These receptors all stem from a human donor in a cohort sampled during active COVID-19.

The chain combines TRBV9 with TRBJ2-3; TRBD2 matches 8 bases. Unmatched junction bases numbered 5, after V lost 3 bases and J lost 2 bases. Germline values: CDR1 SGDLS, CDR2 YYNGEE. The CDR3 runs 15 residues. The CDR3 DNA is TGTGCCAGCAGCGATAGCGGGGCCCTCACAGATACGCAGTATTTT. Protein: CASSDSGALTDTQYF.

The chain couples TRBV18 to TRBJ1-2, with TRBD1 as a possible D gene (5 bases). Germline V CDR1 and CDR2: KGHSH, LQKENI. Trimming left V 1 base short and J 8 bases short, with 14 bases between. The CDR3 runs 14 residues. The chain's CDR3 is CASSPLSGTYGYTF. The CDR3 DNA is TGTGCCAGCTCACCACTATCCGGGACTTACGGCTACACCTTC.

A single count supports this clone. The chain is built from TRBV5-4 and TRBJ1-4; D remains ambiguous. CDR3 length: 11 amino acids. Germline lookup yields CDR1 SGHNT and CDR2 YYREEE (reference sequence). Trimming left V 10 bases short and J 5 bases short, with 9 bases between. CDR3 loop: CAAGNNEKLFF. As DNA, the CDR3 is TGTGCCGCAGGCAACAATGAAAAACTGTTTTTT.

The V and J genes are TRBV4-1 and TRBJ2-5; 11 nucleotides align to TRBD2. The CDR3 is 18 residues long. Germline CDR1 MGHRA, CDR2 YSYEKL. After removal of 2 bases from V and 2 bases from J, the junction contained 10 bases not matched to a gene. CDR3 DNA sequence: TGCGCCAGCAGCCAACAGGTAGCGGGGGGGCGAGGACAAGAGACCCAGTACTTC. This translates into CASSQQVAGGRGQETQYF.

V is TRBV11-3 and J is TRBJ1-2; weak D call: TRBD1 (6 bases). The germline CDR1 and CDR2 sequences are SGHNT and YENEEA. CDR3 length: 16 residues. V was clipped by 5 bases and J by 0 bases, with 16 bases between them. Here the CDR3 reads CASSTRGTRANYGYTF. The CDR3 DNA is TGTGCCAGCAGCACGCGGGGGACAAGAGCTAACTATGGCTACACCTTC.

The CDR3 nucleotides read TGTGCCAGCAGCGCAGGGCTAGGCGGGGGGAATTCCAATGAGCAGTTCTTC. Its translation is CASSAGLGGGNSNEQFF. The chain uses TRBV9 and TRBJ2-1, with 8 bases fitting TRBD2. This CDR3 is 17 amino acids long. The V gene's germline CDR1 is SGDLS and CDR2 YYNGEE. J lost 6 bases, V lost 3 bases, and 14 bases had no gene match. Combining the CDR3 with reference TRBV9 and TRBJ2-1 gives the whole variable domain DSGVTQTPKHLITATGQRVTLRCSPRSGDLSVYWYQQSLDQGLQFLIQYYNGEERAKGNILERFSAQQFPDLHSELNLSSLELGDSALYFCASSAGLGGGNSNEQFFGPGTRLTVL.

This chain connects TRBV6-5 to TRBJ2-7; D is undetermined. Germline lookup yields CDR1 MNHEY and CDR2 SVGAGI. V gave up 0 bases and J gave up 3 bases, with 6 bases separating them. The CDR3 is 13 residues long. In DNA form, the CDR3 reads TGTGCCAGCAGTTACTCGAACAGCTACGAGCAGTACTTC. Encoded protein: CASSYSNSYEQYF.

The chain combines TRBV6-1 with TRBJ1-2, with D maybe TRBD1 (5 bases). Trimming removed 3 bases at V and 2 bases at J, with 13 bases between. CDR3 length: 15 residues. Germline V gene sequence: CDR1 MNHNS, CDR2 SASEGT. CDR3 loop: CASSDRDSYNYGYTF. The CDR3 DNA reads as TGTGCCAGCAGTGACCGGGACTCATACAACTATGGCTACACCTTC.

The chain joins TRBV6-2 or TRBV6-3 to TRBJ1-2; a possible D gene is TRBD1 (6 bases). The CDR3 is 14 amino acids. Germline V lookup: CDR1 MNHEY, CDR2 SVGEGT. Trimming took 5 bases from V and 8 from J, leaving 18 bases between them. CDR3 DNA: TGTGCCAGCAGTCACCGGGCGACAGGCGGCGGCTACACCTTC. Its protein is CASSHRATGGGYTF.

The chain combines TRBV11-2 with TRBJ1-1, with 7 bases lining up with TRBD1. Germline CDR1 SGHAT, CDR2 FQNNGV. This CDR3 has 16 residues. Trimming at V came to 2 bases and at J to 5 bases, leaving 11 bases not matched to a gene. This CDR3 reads CASSLRDSRTGTEAFF. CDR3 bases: TGTGCCAGCAGCTTACGGGACAGCCGAACAGGGACTGAAGCTTTCTTT.

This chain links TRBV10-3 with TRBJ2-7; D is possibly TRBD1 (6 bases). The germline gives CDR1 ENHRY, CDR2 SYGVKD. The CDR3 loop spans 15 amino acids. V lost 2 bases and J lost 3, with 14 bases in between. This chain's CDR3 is CAISENKDSSYEQYF. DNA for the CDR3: TGTGCCATCAGTGAGAATAAGGACAGCAGCTACGAGCAGTACTTC.

The CDR3 nucleotides are TGCGCCAGCAGCTTGTGGGGGACAGACACGAATACTTATGGCTACACCTTC. Translated: CASSLWGTDTNTYGYTF. V gene TRBV5-1 combines with J gene TRBJ1-2; 7 bases agree with TRBD1. The CDR3 totals 17 residues. J gave up 5 bases and V 1 base, and 14 bases lay outside the gene matches. CDR1 and CDR2 (germline): SGHRS, YFSETQ.

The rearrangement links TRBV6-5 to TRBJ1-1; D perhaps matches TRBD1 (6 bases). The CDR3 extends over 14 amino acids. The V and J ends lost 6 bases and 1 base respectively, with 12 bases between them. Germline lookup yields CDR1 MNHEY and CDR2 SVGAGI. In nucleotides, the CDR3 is TGTGCCAGCAGCCTGACAGGCACGAACACTGAAGCTTTCTTT. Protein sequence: CASSLTGTNTEAFF.

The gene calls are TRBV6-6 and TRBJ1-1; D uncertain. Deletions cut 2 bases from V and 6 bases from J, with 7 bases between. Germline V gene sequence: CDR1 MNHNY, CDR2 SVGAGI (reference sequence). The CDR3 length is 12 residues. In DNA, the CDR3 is TGTGCCAGCAGTTACCCCGACTCTGAAGCTTTCTTT. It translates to CASSYPDSEAFF.

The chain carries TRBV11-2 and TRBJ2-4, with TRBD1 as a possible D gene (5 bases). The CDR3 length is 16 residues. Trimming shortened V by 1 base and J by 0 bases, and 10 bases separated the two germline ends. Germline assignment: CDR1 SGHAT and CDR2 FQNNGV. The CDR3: CASSLVGQGAKNIQYF. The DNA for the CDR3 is TGTGCCAGCAGCTTAGTCGGGCAGGGAGCCAAAAACATTCAGTACTTC.

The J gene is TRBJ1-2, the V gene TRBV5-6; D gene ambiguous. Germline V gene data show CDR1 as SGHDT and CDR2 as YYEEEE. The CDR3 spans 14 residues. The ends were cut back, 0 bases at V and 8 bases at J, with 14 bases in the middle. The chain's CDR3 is CASSLEESTGGYTF. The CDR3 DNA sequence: TGTGCCAGCAGCTTGGAGGAATCGACTGGAGGCTACACCTTC.

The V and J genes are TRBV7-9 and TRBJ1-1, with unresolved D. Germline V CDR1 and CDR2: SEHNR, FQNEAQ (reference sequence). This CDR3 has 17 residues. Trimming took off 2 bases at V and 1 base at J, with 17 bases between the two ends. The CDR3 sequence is CASSLKGSGWSNTEAFF. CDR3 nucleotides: TGTGCCAGCAGCTTAAAGGGTTCGGGGTGGTCGAACACTGAAGCTTTCTTT.

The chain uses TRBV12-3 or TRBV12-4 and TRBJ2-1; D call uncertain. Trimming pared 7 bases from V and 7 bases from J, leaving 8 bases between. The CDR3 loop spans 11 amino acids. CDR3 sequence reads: CASTHGNEQFF. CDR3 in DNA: TGTGCCAGCACCCACGGGAATGAGCAGTTCTTC.

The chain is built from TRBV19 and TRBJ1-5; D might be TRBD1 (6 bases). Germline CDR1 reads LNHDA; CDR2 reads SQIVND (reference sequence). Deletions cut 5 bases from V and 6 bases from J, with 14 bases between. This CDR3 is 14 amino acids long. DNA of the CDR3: TGTGCCAGTAGTTTACAGGGTCCTAGTCAGCCCCAGCATTTT. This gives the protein CASSLQGPSQPQHF.

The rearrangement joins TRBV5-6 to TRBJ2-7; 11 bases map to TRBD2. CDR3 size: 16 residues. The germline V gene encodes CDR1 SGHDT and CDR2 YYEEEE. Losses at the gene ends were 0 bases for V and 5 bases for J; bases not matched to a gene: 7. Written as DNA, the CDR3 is TGTGCCAGCAGCTTGGCGCTAGCGGGGGGCTGGGACGAGCAGTACTTC. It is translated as CASSLALAGGWDEQYF.

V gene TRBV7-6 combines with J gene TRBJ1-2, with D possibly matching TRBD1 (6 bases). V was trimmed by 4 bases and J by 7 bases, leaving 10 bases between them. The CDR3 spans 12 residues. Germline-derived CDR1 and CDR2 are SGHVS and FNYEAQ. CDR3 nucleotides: TGTGCCAGCAGCTCCGCACAGGGTGGCTACACCTTC. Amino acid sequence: CASSSAQGGYTF.

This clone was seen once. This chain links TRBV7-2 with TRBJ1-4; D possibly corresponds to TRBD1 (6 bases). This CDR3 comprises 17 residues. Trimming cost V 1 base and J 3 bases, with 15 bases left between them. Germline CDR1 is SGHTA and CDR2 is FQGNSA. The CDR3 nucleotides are TGTGCCAGCAGCTTAGGAGGCAGGGGAGAGGCTAATGAAAAACTGTTTTTT. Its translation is CASSLGGRGEANEKLFF.

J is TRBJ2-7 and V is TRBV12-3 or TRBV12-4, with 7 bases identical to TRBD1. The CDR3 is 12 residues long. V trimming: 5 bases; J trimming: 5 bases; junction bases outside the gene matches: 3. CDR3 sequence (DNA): TGTGCCAGCAGTGCACAGGGGAACGAGCAGTACTTC. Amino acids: CASSAQGNEQYF.

The CDR3 DNA reads as TGTGCCAGCAGTTGGGGGGGCCGTATCAGGGACGAGCAGTACTTC. It specifies CASSWGGRIRDEQYF. The chain employs TRBV28 and TRBJ2-7; D is possibly TRBD2 (7 bases). The CDR3 consists of 15 residues. Deletions cut 4 bases from V and 5 bases from J, with 18 bases between. The germline CDR1 and CDR2 sequences are MDHEN and SYDVKM.

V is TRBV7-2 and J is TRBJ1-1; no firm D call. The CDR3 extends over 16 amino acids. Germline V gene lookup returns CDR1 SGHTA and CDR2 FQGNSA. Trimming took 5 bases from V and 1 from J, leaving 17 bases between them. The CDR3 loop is CASSPTDSRWNTEAFF. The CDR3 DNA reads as TGTGCCAGCAGCCCGACCGACTCTCGTTGGAACACTGAAGCTTTCTTT.

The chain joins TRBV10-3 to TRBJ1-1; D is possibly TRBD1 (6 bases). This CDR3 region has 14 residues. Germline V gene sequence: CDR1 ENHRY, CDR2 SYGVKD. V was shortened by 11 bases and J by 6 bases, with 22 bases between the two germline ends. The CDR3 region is CAAHPEGVVPEAFF. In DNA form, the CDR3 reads TGTGCCGCCCACCCTGAGGGGGTAGTCCCTGAAGCTTTCTTT.

The CDR3 nucleotides read TGTGCCATCAGTGAAGCGGGGTCCTACGAGCAGTACTTC. It translates to CAISEAGSYEQYF. The chain links TRBV10-3 to TRBJ2-7; 7 nucleotides line up with TRBD2. The CDR3 loop spans 13 amino acids. J gave up 1 base and V 3 bases, and 0 bases lay outside the gene matches. Germline V gene sequence: CDR1 ENHRY, CDR2 SYGVKD.

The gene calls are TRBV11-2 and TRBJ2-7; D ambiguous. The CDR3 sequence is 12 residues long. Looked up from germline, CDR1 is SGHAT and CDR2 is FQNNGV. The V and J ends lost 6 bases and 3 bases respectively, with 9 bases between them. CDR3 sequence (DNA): TGTGCCAGCAGGTATGCGCACTACGAGCAGTACTTC. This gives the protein CASRYAHYEQYF.

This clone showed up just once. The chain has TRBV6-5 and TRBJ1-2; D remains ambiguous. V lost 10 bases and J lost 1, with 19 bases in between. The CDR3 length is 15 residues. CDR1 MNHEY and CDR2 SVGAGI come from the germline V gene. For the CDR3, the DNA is TGTGCCACACCGTCGCCGGGTTCTTATAACTATGGCTACACCTTC. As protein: CATPSPGSYNYGYTF.